This TCR beta chain was profiled in a study of cytomegalovirus exposure and HLA in healthy donors. Whole-study findings and limits: Most CMV-associated TCR beta chains were later found to appear HLA-restricted.

This PCR relied on a set of 60 Vbeta primers and 13 Jbeta primers. Profiled with immunoSEQ multiplex PCR; TCRdb holds only in-frame clones, not every one. Among under 250,000 clones, roughly 85% were seen once, and the ten largest hold under 3%. This clone was seen only a few times. Its antigen is unidentified. The junction had 7 bases not matched to a gene; V was cut back by 5 bases and J by 5 bases. This CDR3 has 14 residues. Germline CDR1 is SGHRS and CDR2 is YFSETQ. The material sequenced was PBMCs. V is TRBV5-1 and J is TRBJ2-1; TRBD1 matches 7 bases. This TCR derives from a woman aged 45-60 years in good health and CMV-seronegative. The CDR3: CASRRETGNNEQFF. CDR3 nucleotides: TGCGCCAGCAGACGTGAGACAGGGAACAATGAGCAGTTCTTC.